This is a list of T cell receptor beta chains from one sample in a study of OX40 agonist ivuxolimab in advanced cancers. Assay: immunoSEQ multiplex PCR; the TCRdb copy retains only in-frame clones and omits some. The sample consists of about 98,000 clones, approximately 90% of them appearing once. Source: CD4+ or CD8+ T cells sorted from blood, taken in a trial of the OX40 agonist ivuxolimab. The origin of the receptors is an adult with an advanced solid tumor such as melanoma, head and neck, liver or kidney cancer. The CDR3 runs from the conserved cysteine through the conserved F or W. Fields, in order: V gene, clone size, J gene, D gene, CDR3 protein, CDR3 DNA. The D gene is left open where the match is weak. Part of the rows lack a size; the others show once, few, many or a class for expanded clones.

TRBV7-9	-	TRBJ1-3	-	CASSLISPVSGNTIYF	TGTGCCAGCAGCTTAATCTCTCCAGTCTCTGGAAACACCATATATTTT
TRBV7-2	-	TRBJ1-5	-	CASSLARGGNQPQHF	TGTGCCAGCAGCTTAGCGAGGGGAGGCAATCAGCCCCAGCATTTT
TRBV5-4	-	TRBJ2-2	-	CASSLSGALNTGELFF	TGTGCCAGCAGCTTGAGTGGGGCCCTGAACACCGGGGAGCTGTTTTTT
TRBV6-1	-	TRBJ2-7	-	CASRHRDNYEQYF	TGTGCCAGCCGACACCGGGACAACTACGAGCAGTACTTC
TRBV6-5	-	TRBJ2-3	TRBD1	CASSYETGGTDTQYF	TGTGCCAGCAGTTACGAAACAGGGGGCACAGATACGCAGTATTTT
TRBV7-9	-	TRBJ2-1	-	CASSLAYWRYSYNEQFF	TGTGCCAGCAGCTTAGCTTATTGGCGATACTCCTACAATGAGCAGTTCTTC
TRBV9	-	TRBJ1-6	TRBD1	CASGQGGSPLHF	TGTGCCAGCGGCCAGGGGGGTTCACCCCTCCACTTT
TRBV18	-	TRBJ2-2	-	CASSPTGRHLENTGELFF	TGTGCCAGCTCACCTACCGGGAGACACCTTGAGAACACCGGGGAGCTGTTTTTT
TRBV25-1	-	TRBJ2-1	-	CASSGSGHEQFF	TGTGCCAGCAGTGGATCTGGGCATGAGCAGTTCTTC
TRBV5-4	-	TRBJ1-2	-	CASSSLDGYTF	TGTGCCAGCAGCTCACTTGACGGCTACACCTTC
TRBV7-9	-	TRBJ2-4	-	CASSPEGGNNIQYF	TGTGCCAGCAGCCCAGAGGGGGGAAACAACATTCAGTACTTC
TRBV19	few	TRBJ2-7	-	CASSEGGEQYF	TGTGCCAGTAGTGAGGGGGGCGAGCAGTACTTC
TRBV7-2	-	TRBJ1-5	-	CASSLSFDQPQHF	TGTGCCAGCAGCTTAAGCTTCGATCAGCCCCAGCATTTT
TRBV5-4	-	TRBJ2-7	TRBD1	CASSFGQDRGEQYF	TGTGCCAGCAGCTTTGGACAGGACCGAGGCGAGCAGTACTTC
TRBV4-2	-	TRBJ1-4	-	CASSSQIWGTDEKLFF	TGTGCCAGCAGCTCTCAGATTTGGGGGACGGATGAAAAACTGTTTTTT
TRBV2	-	TRBJ2-3	-	CASSAELVGGPDTQYF	TGTGCCAGCAGTGCTGAACTAGTGGGGGGGCCAGATACGCAGTATTTT
TRBV19	-	TRBJ1-2	-	CASSIDGAQKTYGYTF	TGTGCCAGTAGTATAGATGGGGCCCAGAAGACGTATGGCTACACCTTC
TRBV18	-	TRBJ1-1	TRBD1	CASSSGQEAFF	TGTGCCAGCTCATCGGGACAGGAAGCTTTCTTT
TRBV11-2	-	TRBJ2-7	TRBD1	CASSDPKGGQGEQYF	TGTGCCAGCAGCGACCCTAAAGGGGGCCAAGGCGAGCAGTACTTC
TRBV9	once	TRBJ1-1	TRBD1	CASSVAQGAAEAFF	TGTGCCAGCAGCGTAGCTCAGGGGGCGGCTGAAGCTTTCTTT
TRBV29-1	-	TRBJ2-7	TRBD1	CSVARGQGAGEQYF	TGCAGCGTTGCCCGCGGACAGGGGGCGGGTGAGCAGTACTTC
TRBV5-1	-	TRBJ1-1	-	CASSLAGSTEAFF	TGCGCCAGCAGCTTGGCCGGCAGTACTGAAGCTTTCTTT
TRBV15	-	TRBJ2-7	-	CATSRDGAPYEQYF	TGTGCCACCAGCAGAGATGGGGCCCCCTACGAGCAGTACTTC
TRBV5-5	few	TRBJ1-5	-	CASSSTGHSSNQPQHF	TGTGCCAGCAGCTCCACAGGGCATTCGAGCAATCAGCCCCAGCATTTT
TRBV18	-	TRBJ2-6	-	CASSPDYSGANVLTF	TGTGCCAGCTCACCCGACTACTCTGGGGCCAACGTCCTGACTTTC
TRBV5-1	few	TRBJ1-1	TRBD1	CASSLLRGRGLFSATEAFF	TGCGCCAGCAGCTTGCTAAGGGGCAGGGGGCTTTTCTCGGCCACTGAAGCTTTCTTT
TRBV5-1	-	TRBJ1-1	-	CASSLGAHTEAFF	TGCGCCAGCAGCTTGGGAGCGCACACTGAAGCTTTCTTT
TRBV4-2	-	TRBJ2-5	TRBD2	CASSQATQPGGIETQYF	TGTGCCAGCAGCCAAGCAACTCAGCCGGGGGGTATAGAGACCCAGTACTTC